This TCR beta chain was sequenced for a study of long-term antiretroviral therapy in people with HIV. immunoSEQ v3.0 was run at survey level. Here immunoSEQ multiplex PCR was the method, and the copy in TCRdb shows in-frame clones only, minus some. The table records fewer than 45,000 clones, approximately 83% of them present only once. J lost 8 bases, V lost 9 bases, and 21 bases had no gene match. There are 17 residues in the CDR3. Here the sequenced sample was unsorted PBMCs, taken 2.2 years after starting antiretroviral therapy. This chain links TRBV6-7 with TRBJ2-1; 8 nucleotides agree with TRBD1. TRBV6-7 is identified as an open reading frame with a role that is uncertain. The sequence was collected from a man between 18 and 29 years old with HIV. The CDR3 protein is CARCSQGASWVADEQFF. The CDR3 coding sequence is TGTGCCAGATGTTCTCAGGGGGCGTCCTGGGTCGCCGATGAGCAGTTCTTC.